This TCR beta chain is from a study of blood T cell repertoires in COVID-19. For the study at large: Some COVID-19 samples were acute and others convalescent; all came from the United States, Italy and Spain. PBMCs, B-cell-depleted T cells, or T cells were the source of the cDNA or gDNA that made up the material.

Enrollment of patients from Seattle took place during active infection, with longitudinal follow-up. As handled by the study authors: Quantification of nucleated cells was approximated via reference gene primer amplification. Measured with immunoSEQ multiplex PCR; TCRdb has only the in-frame clones, and not every one. The DNA gave D and trimming, while V, J and clone size come from that table. This table has roughly 86,000 clones, approximately 85% appearing once. The source material was peripheral blood. This TCR came from a woman aged 80 or over with COVID-19, enrolled during active disease.

The CDR3 loop reads CASSSSGRGNEQFF. CDR3 in DNA: TGTGCCAGCAGTTCCTCGGGACGGGGGAATGAGCAGTTCTTC. The chain joins TRBV28 to TRBJ2-1; weak D call: TRBD2 (6 bases). Germline values: CDR1 MDHEN, CDR2 SYDVKM. V was pared by 4 bases and J by 7 bases, with 14 bases between. The CDR3 has 14 amino acids.